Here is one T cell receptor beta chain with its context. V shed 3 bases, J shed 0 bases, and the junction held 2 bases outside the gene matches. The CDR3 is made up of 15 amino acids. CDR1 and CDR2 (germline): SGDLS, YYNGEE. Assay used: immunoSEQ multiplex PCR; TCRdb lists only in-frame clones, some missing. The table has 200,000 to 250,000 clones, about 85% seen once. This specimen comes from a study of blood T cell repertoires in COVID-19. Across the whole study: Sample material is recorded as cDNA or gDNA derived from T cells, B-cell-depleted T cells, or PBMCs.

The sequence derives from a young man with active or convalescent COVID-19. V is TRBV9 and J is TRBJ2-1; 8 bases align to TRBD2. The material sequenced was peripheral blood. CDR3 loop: CASSGSGSSYNEQFF. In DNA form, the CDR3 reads TGTGCCAGCAGCGGAAGCGGGAGCTCCTACAATGAGCAGTTCTTC.